A single sample gave rise to the 24 T cell receptor beta chains below, sequenced in a study of blood T cells in healthy people across ages. With a J-beta primer mix and a sample-barcoded 5' primer, a second PCR ran 7 to 11 cycles. In TCRdb, the 5' RACE reads were re-called with MiXCR into one record per CDR3 protein. The data hold approximately 1.5 million distinct CDR3 sequences, with about 42% observed a single time. Material for sequencing was blood. The receptors here all came from a woman between 18 and 29 years old in good health.

This chain connects TRBV14 to TRBJ2-7; 7 nucleotides line up with TRBD1. Trimming at V came to 3 bases and at J to 4 bases, leaving 9 bases not matched to a gene. This CDR3 is 15 amino acids long. CDR1 is SGHDN, CDR2 FVKESK, per germline. The CDR3 here is CASSHGRDRKYEQYF. CDR3 in DNA: TGTGCCAGCAGCCACGGTCGGGACAGAAAATACGAGCAGTACTTC.

The chain uses TRBV20-1 and TRBJ2-7, with D tentatively TRBD1 (8 bases). The germline gives CDR1 DFQATT, CDR2 SNEGSKA (reference sequence). V dropped 6 bases and J dropped 10 bases, with 16 bases sitting between them. This CDR3 has 11 amino acids. The CDR3 sequence is CSAVQGGPQYF. As DNA, the CDR3 is TGCAGTGCGGTACAGGGGGGGCCCCAGTACTTC.

The rearrangement links TRBV7-2 to TRBJ2-1; D is possibly TRBD2 (5 bases). The V gene's germline CDR1 is SGHTA and CDR2 FQGNSA. This CDR3 has 13 residues. V gave up 7 bases and J gave up 8 bases, with 15 bases separating them. This chain's CDR3 is CASTRETSDEQFF. DNA of the CDR3: TGTGCCAGCACGAGGGAGACGTCCGATGAGCAGTTCTTC.

V gene TRBV12-3 or TRBV12-4 combines with J gene TRBJ2-5, with 10 bases that match TRBD2. The ends lost 1 base at V and 11 bases at J; junction bases unmatched: 7. The CDR3 extends over 14 amino acids. This CDR3 is CASSLEREGREQYF. The DNA of the CDR3 is TGTGCCAGCAGTTTAGAGCGGGAGGGCCGAGAGCAGTACTTC.

The chain recombines TRBV5-1 with TRBJ2-1; tentatively, D is TRBD2 (6 bases). Germline assignment: CDR1 SGHRS and CDR2 YFSETQ. This CDR3 is 14 amino acids long. With 7 bases removed from V and 7 bases from J, the gap between germline ends came to 18 bases. CDR3 loop: CASGQPGDLNEQFF. The CDR3 bases are TGCGCCAGCGGCCAGCCGGGAGATCTGAATGAGCAGTTCTTC.

The rearrangement uses TRBV4-3 and TRBJ1-5; D not resolved. Germline CDR1 and CDR2: LGHNA and YSLEER. The CDR3 sequence is 15 residues long. V gave up 1 base and J gave up 7 bases, with 14 bases separating them. This chain's CDR3 is CASSQGSGSRQPQHF. In DNA form, the CDR3 reads TGCGCCAGCAGCCAAGGGTCAGGATCGAGACAGCCCCAGCATTTT.

As concerns this clonotype: A much larger clonotype is one base distant, so this may be a read error. V and J are TRBV20-1 and TRBJ2-1; no clear D. This CDR3 is 12 amino acids long. CDR1 and CDR2 from the germline V gene are DFQATT and SNEGSKA (reference sequence). The V end was cut by 5 bases, the J end by 13 bases, with 18 bases between. The CDR3 DNA reads TGCAGTGCTGCCCGGTCCCAAGAGACCCAGTTCTTC. Amino acid sequence: CSAARSQETQFF.

The chain joins TRBV29-1 to TRBJ2-5, with D hard to call. CDR1 SQVTM and CDR2 ANQGSEA come from the germline V gene. This CDR3 is 14 amino acids long. The germline V and J ends were trimmed by 4 bases and 4 bases, with 16 bases remaining between them. The CDR3 loop reads CSVGGQVKRETQYF. CDR3 sequence (DNA): TGCAGCGTTGGGGGTCAGGTAAAGAGAGAGACCCAGTACTTC.

Only a few counts were recorded for this clonotype. This chain connects TRBV6-5 to TRBJ1-2; D gene ambiguous. Trimming removed 2 bases at V and 3 bases at J, with 10 bases between. Germline V gives CDR1 MNHEY, CDR2 SVGAGI. CDR3 length equals 14 residues. The CDR3 DNA follows: TGTGCCAGCAGTTACGACCGTTCGGACTATGGCTACACCTTC. As protein: CASSYDRSDYGYTF.

For this clonotype: An end of the junction does not agree with germline; a read error may underlie this. The J gene is TRBJ2-7, the V gene TRBV27; weak D call: TRBD1 (6 bases). This CDR3 has 17 amino acids. Germline V gene lookup returns CDR1 MNHEY and CDR2 SMNVEV (reference sequence). The CDR3 nucleotides read TGTGCCTGCAGTCCTAGGACAGTCCAGCTCACCTACAATGAGCAGTACTTC. Translated, it gives CACSPRTVQLTYNEQYF.

This clonotype was counted at least ten times. The rearrangement links TRBV5-1 to TRBJ2-1; 7 nucleotides align to TRBD2. The length of the CDR3 is 17 residues. Germline-derived CDR1 and CDR2 are SGHRS and YFSETQ. V shed 4 bases, J shed 2 bases, and the junction held 12 bases outside the gene matches. The CDR3 DNA sequence: TGCGCCAGCAGCCACCCGAGGGAGCGGGGAACCTACAATGAGCAGTTCTTC. This codes for CASSHPRERGTYNEQFF.

This clonotype was found a few times. The gene calls are TRBV4-1 and TRBJ1-3, with a tentative D call TRBD1 (5 bases). The CDR3 extends over 16 amino acids. The germline gives CDR1 MGHRA, CDR2 YSYEKL. Trimming removed 0 bases from V and 2 bases from J, with 11 bases in between. The CDR3 loop reads CASSQDPGGAGNTIYF. The CDR3 nucleotides are TGCGCCAGCAGCCAAGATCCGGGGGGTGCTGGAAACACCATATATTTT.

V and J are TRBV6-5 and TRBJ1-1; D gene uncertain. V lost 0 bases, J lost 13 bases, and 15 bases lay in between. CDR3 length equals 13 residues. CDR1 and CDR2 from the germline V gene are MNHEY and SVGAGI. The CDR3 bases are TGTGCCAGCAGTTACTCTATGGCCGGGGAGGGTTTCTTT. This sequence encodes CASSYSMAGEGFF.

J is TRBJ2-5 and V is TRBV4-1; no reliable D call. Trimming removed 4 bases at V and 8 bases at J, with 17 bases between. CDR3 length: 14 amino acids. Germline CDR1 MGHRA, CDR2 YSYEKL. In DNA, the CDR3 is TGCGCCAGCAGCCCAGTAGCCACCAGCGTAACCCAGTACTTC. This gives the protein CASSPVATSVTQYF.

The chain joins TRBV20-1 to TRBJ2-1; D possibly corresponds to TRBD2 (7 bases). The CDR3 has 16 amino acids. From germline, CDR1 is DFQATT and CDR2 SNEGSKA (reference sequence). Between the trimmed V and J ends, which lost 4 bases and 5 bases, there was a span of 21 bases. The CDR3 DNA reads TGCAGTGCTAAGTCCCGGGGAGGGGACAAGAACAATGAGCAGTTCTTC. The encoded protein is CSAKSRGGDKNNEQFF.

The chain carries TRBV5-1 and TRBJ1-2; 9 bases are a match to TRBD1. The junction had 9 bases not matched to a gene; V was cut back by 2 bases and J by 4 bases. CDR3 length: 16 residues. Germline CDR1 is SGHRS and CDR2 is YFSETQ. Here the CDR3 DNA reads TGCGCCAGCAGCTTCGCCGGGACAGGGAGGGTCTATGGCTACACCTTC. It encodes CASSFAGTGRVYGYTF.

CDR3 amino acids: CATLGAGHYNEQFF. CDR3 DNA sequence: TGTGCCACCTTAGGAGCGGGCCACTACAATGAGCAGTTCTTC. The chain links TRBV19 to TRBJ2-1; a weak D match, TRBD2 (6 bases). This CDR3 region has 14 residues. V shed 10 bases and J shed 3 bases, with 16 bases lying between them. Germline assignment: CDR1 LNHDA and CDR2 SQIVND (reference sequence).

This clonotype was detected a few times. This sequence joins TRBV4-2 and TRBJ1-2, with TRBD1 matching 7 bases. Germline loops: CDR1 LGHNA, CDR2 YNFKEQ. The trim removed 8 bases at V and 0 bases at J, leaving 6 bases unmatched. The CDR3 is made up of 14 amino acids. The CDR3, as DNA: TGTGCCAGCTCAAACAGGGGAGCTAACTATGGCTACACCTTC. Translated: CASSNRGANYGYTF.

J is TRBJ1-6 and V is TRBV6-5, with 7 bases aligning to TRBD1. CDR3 length: 14 residues. Germline-derived CDR1 and CDR2 are MNHEY and SVGAGI. V lost 5 bases to trimming and J lost 9 bases; unmatched junction nucleotides: 7. The chain's CDR3 is CASSRDSGPSPLHF. The CDR3 DNA follows: TGTGCCAGCAGTCGGGACAGTGGACCTTCACCCCTCCACTTT.

The chain employs TRBV27 and TRBJ2-3, with D possibly TRBD1 on 6 matching bases. This CDR3 has 15 residues. Trimming left V 6 bases short and J 2 bases short, with 15 bases between. CDR1 MNHEY and CDR2 SMNVEV come from the germline V gene (reference sequence). The CDR3 bases are TGTGCCAGCAGGCGACAGAACAGGGTCACAGATACGCAGTATTTT. It yields the protein CASRRQNRVTDTQYF.

The CDR3 protein is CASSPLAGAGEQFF. The CDR3 DNA reads as TGTGCCAGCAGTCCATTAGCGGGAGCTGGTGAGCAGTTCTTC. The chain links TRBV12-3 or TRBV12-4 to TRBJ2-1, with TRBD2 identical over 9 bases. This CDR3 has 14 residues. V was clipped by 5 bases and J by 9 bases; unmatched bases: 8.

This clonotype came up once. The V and J genes are TRBV6-2 or TRBV6-3 and TRBJ2-1; perhaps D is TRBD1 or TRBD2 (6 bases each). Trimming stripped 11 bases from V and 8 bases from J, with 16 bases between. The germline V gene encodes CDR1 MNHEY and CDR2 SVGEGT. The CDR3 loop spans 12 amino acids. CDR3 in DNA: TGTGCCGGGGCTCGCCGGGGGCATGAGCAGTTCTTC. Translation gives CAGARRGHEQFF.

In its sample, this clonotype was seen many times. V usage is TRBV29-1 and J usage is TRBJ2-7; D uncertain. Per the germline V gene, CDR1 is SQVTM and CDR2 is ANQGSEA. This CDR3 has 13 amino acids. Trimming removed 5 bases from V and 0 bases from J, with 11 bases in between. CDR3 protein: CSVLPAVSYEQYF. As DNA, the CDR3 is TGCAGCGTTCTCCCCGCGGTCTCCTACGAGCAGTACTTC.

This rearrangement joins TRBV4-3 to TRBJ2-1; D gene unclear. V shed 0 bases and J shed 8 bases, with 11 bases lying between them. This CDR3 region has 14 residues. Germline CDR1 reads LGHNA; CDR2 reads YSLEER. This chain's CDR3 is CASSQDPETYEQFF. The CDR3 DNA is TGCGCCAGCAGCCAAGATCCGGAGACGTATGAGCAGTTCTTC.